These 6 T cell receptor beta chains were all obtained from the same sample, sequenced in a study of blood T cell repertoires in COVID-19. Assay: immunoSEQ multiplex PCR; the TCRdb copy retains only in-frame clones and omits some. The repertoire has some 140,000 clones, 91% of them found once; the top ten carry approximately 0.55%. The sample consisted of peripheral blood. These receptors were taken from a man aged 50 to 59 with acute or convalescent COVID-19.

Here the CDR3 reads CASSLGSGLYQETQYF. The CDR3 bases are TGTGCCAGCAGCTTGGGGAGCGGGCTGTACCAAGAGACCCAGTACTTC. The gene calls are TRBV5-4 and TRBJ2-5, with D possibly being TRBD2 (6 bases). Between the trimmed V and J ends, which lost 0 bases and 0 bases, there was a span of 12 bases. The CDR3 has 16 residues. CDR1 SGHNT and CDR2 YYREEE come from the germline V gene (reference sequence).

The rearrangement links TRBV7-3 to TRBJ2-5, with 14 bases fitting TRBD2. CDR1 SGHTA and CDR2 FQGTGA come from the germline V gene. The CDR3 has 15 residues. Losses at the gene ends were 5 bases for V and 4 bases for J; bases not matched to a gene: 3. The CDR3 DNA is TGTGCCAGCAGCCGACTAGCGGGGGGGTCAGAGACCCAGTACTTC. The encoded protein is CASSRLAGGSETQYF.

The J gene is TRBJ2-3, the V gene TRBV11-2, with TRBD2 matching over 8 bases. The V and J ends lost 0 bases and 1 base, in that order; junction bases with no gene match: 3. The germline V gene encodes CDR1 SGHAT and CDR2 FQNNGV. This CDR3 comprises 16 residues. The CDR3 sequence: CASSLEIAGRTDTQYF. CDR3 sequence (DNA): TGTGCCAGCAGCTTAGAAATAGCGGGGCGCACAGATACGCAGTATTTT.

The V call is TRBV7-2, the J call TRBJ2-1; 7 nucleotides match TRBD2. V shed 5 bases and J 6 bases; nucleotides not matched to a gene: 13. Looked up from germline, CDR1 is SGHTA and CDR2 is FQGNSA. There are 16 residues in the CDR3. This chain's CDR3 is CASSPILGTIPNEQFF. The DNA of the CDR3 is TGTGCCAGCAGCCCGATTCTCGGGACTATTCCCAATGAGCAGTTCTTC.

The chain uses TRBV6-2 or TRBV6-3 and TRBJ1-5, with 8 bases identical to TRBD1. Germline trimming cut 2 bases from V and 7 bases from J; bases unmatched to any gene: 10. This CDR3 is built from 16 residues. Germline loops: CDR1 MNHEY, CDR2 SVGEGT. CDR3 sequence reads: CASSYPGTGWKQPQHF. Written as DNA, the CDR3 is TGTGCCAGCAGTTACCCGGGGACAGGTTGGAAACAGCCCCAGCATTTT.

This chain links TRBV15 with TRBJ1-2; a weak D match, TRBD1 (5 bases). Germline V gene data show CDR1 as LNHNV and CDR2 as YYDKDF (reference sequence). Trimming left V 0 bases short and J 1 base short, with 6 bases between. This CDR3 is 14 amino acids long. The CDR3 here is CATSRDRGNYGYTF. The CDR3 DNA reads TGTGCCACCAGCAGAGATAGGGGTAACTATGGCTACACCTTC.